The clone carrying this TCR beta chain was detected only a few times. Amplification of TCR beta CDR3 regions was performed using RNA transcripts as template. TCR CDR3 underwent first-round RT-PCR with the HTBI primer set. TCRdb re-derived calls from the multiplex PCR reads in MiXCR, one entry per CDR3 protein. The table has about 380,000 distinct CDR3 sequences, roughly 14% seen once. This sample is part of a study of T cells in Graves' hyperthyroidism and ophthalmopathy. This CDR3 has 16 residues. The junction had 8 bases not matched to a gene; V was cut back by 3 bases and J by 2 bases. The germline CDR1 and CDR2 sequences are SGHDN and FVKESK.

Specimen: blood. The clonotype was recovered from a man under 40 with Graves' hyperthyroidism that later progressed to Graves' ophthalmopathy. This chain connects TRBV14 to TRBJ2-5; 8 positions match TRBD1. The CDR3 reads CASSQATGDRQETQYF. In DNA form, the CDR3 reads TGTGCCAGCAGCCAGGCGACAGGGGACCGACAAGAGACCCAGTACTTC. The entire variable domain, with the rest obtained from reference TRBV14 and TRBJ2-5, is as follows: EAGVTQFPSHSVIEKGQTVTLRCDPISGHDNLYWYRRVMGKEIKFLLHFVKESKQDESGMPNNRFLAERTGGTYSTLKVQPAELEDSGVYFCASSQATGDRQETQYFGPGTRLLVL.